A single sample is the source of the 10 T cell receptor beta chains below, sequenced in a study of T cells in localized non-small cell lung cancer. The protocol was immunoSEQ multiplex PCR, while the TCRdb copy is restricted to in-frame clones and leaves out a portion. The sample has roughly 30,000 clones, around 94% seen once. The source material was peripheral blood, sampled before any cancer treatment. These receptor sequences come from a woman aged 35-75 years with stage I lung adenocarcinoma.

The chain carries TRBV11-3 and TRBJ1-1, with D hard to call. The CDR3 covers 15 residues. Germline assignment: CDR1 SGHNT and CDR2 YENEEA. V was pared by 3 bases and J by 3 bases, with 14 bases between. The CDR3 sequence is CASSFSIGRDTEAFF. The CDR3 DNA reads TGTGCCAGCAGCTTCAGCATCGGGAGGGACACTGAAGCTTTCTTT.

In its sample, this clone was seen once. The V and J genes are TRBV5-4 and TRBJ1-6, with no clear D. The CDR3 has 16 amino acids. Per germline, CDR1 SGHNT and CDR2 YYREEE (reference sequence). V lost 0 bases, J lost 0 bases, and 7 bases lay in between. Here the CDR3 reads CASSLGGRSYNSPLHF. The CDR3 coding sequence is TGTGCCAGCAGCTTGGGTGGGCGCTCCTATAATTCACCCCTCCACTTT.

This chain connects TRBV10-3 to TRBJ1-1; D may be TRBD1 (5 bases). CDR3 length equals 13 residues. CDR1 ENHRY and CDR2 SYGVKD come from the germline V gene. The V and J ends lost 7 bases and 5 bases respectively, with 14 bases between them. CDR3 sequence: CAIKARVGTEAFF. CDR3 DNA: TGTGCCATCAAGGCCAGGGTAGGGACTGAAGCTTTCTTT.

V usage is TRBV5-6 and J usage is TRBJ2-4; D tentatively fits TRBD1 or TRBD2 (5 bases each). The CDR3 runs to 14 residues. Between the trimmed V and J ends, which lost 7 bases and 15 bases, there was a span of 26 bases. Germline-derived CDR1 and CDR2 are SGHDT and YYEEEE. The CDR3 bases are TGTGCCAGCTACTCGTCCGGGACCGTCAAAAGTACGTACTTC. It yields the protein CASYSSGTVKSTYF.

V and J are TRBV10-2 and TRBJ2-3; TRBD1 or TRBD2 may be the D gene (5 bases each). V was clipped by 3 bases and J by 5 bases, with 15 bases between them. CDR3 size: 15 residues. Per the germline V gene, CDR1 is WSHSY and CDR2 is SAAADI. CDR3 bases: TGCGCCAGCAGTGAAAAACCCGGGGCCGGAGATACGCAGTATTTT. It translates to CASSEKPGAGDTQYF.

This chain uses TRBV19 with TRBJ1-2, with D possibly being TRBD1 (6 bases). This CDR3 is built from 14 residues. Germline CDR1 reads LNHDA; CDR2 reads SQIVND (reference sequence). V dropped 4 bases and J dropped 2 bases, with 11 bases sitting between them. DNA for the CDR3: TGTGCCAGTAGTAAAGCAGGGGTAAACTATGGCTACACCTTC. Its translation is CASSKAGVNYGYTF.

The rearrangement joins TRBV10-3 to TRBJ1-5, with 12 bases that match TRBD1. The CDR3 has 15 residues. Per the germline V gene, CDR1 is ENHRY and CDR2 is SYGVKD. Trimming removed 6 bases from V and 6 bases from J; junction bases left unmatched: 6. The CDR3 DNA reads TGTGCCATCAGCCGCGGGACAGGGGGCGTTCAGCCCCAGCATTTT. This sequence encodes CAISRGTGGVQPQHF.

The V call is TRBV11-2, the J call TRBJ2-1, with TRBD2 identical over 10 bases. The ends lost 0 bases at V and 3 bases at J; junction bases unmatched: 8. The length of the CDR3 is 18 residues. The germline V gene encodes CDR1 SGHAT and CDR2 FQNNGV. The DNA for the CDR3 is TGTGCCAGCAGCTTAGAGGCTAGCGGGGGTTTTTACTACAATGAGCAGTTCTTC. Translating it yields CASSLEASGGFYYNEQFF.

For the CDR3, the DNA is TGTGCCAGCAGCCGCTCACCCCATTCCAGGTTTCCCGATCAGCCCCAGCATTTT. Its protein is CASSRSPHSRFPDQPQHF. The V call is TRBV12-1, the J call TRBJ1-5; the table calls TRBD1, which could not be checked here. TRBV12-1 is annotated as a pseudogene. The CDR3 has 18 amino acids.

The J gene is TRBJ2-3, the V gene TRBV5-1; 9 bases match TRBD1. Germline CDR1 SGHRS, CDR2 YFSETQ. The trim removed 2 bases at V and 2 bases at J, leaving 12 bases unmatched. CDR3 size: 18 residues. CDR3 in amino acids: CASSFHPGQGATTDTQYF. In DNA, the CDR3 is TGCGCCAGCAGCTTCCACCCGGGACAGGGAGCCACCACAGATACGCAGTATTTT.